This is a list of T cell receptor beta chains from one sample in a study of blood T cell repertoires in COVID-19. Repertoires were generated with immunoSEQ multiplex PCR, while TCRdb's copy carries only in-frame clones and drops some. The data hold 240,000 or so clones, with around 85% observed a single time. Sequencing was performed on peripheral blood. These receptors originate from a woman of 80 years or more with acute or convalescent COVID-19. Each CDR3 is given with its conserved first and last residue. A D gene is named only where the DNA matches it firmly. Expanded clones get a size class; other rows say once, few or many, or leave the size out.

v_call: TRBV6-5; j_call: TRBJ1-4; d_call: TRBD1; clone_size: -; cdr3_aa: CASSPTGATNEKLFF; cdr3_nt: TGTGCCAGCAGTCCCACAGGGGCCACTAATGAAAAACTGTTTTTT
v_call: TRBV30; j_call: TRBJ1-6; d_call: -; clone_size: -; cdr3_aa: CAWSVEVRRNSPLHF; cdr3_nt: TGTGCCTGGAGTGTAGAAGTCCGGAGGAATTCACCCCTCCACTTT
v_call: TRBV3-1/TRBV3-2; j_call: TRBJ1-2; d_call: -; clone_size: -; cdr3_aa: CASSRGGVNYGYTF; cdr3_nt: TGTGCCAGCAGCCGGGGGGGTGTTAACTATGGCTACACCTTC
v_call: TRBV7-2; j_call: TRBJ2-7; d_call: -; clone_size: -; cdr3_aa: CASSPYDSSYEQYF; cdr3_nt: TGTGCCAGCAGCCCATATGATAGCTCCTACGAGCAGTACTTC
v_call: TRBV7-8; j_call: TRBJ2-3; d_call: -; clone_size: -; cdr3_aa: CASSLVGDTQYF; cdr3_nt: TGTGCCAGCAGCTTAGTCGGGGATACGCAGTATTTT
v_call: TRBV19; j_call: TRBJ2-7; d_call: -; clone_size: -; cdr3_aa: CASSIPPGDPRYEQYF; cdr3_nt: TGTGCCAGTAGTATTCCTCCGGGGGACCCCCGCTACGAGCAGTACTTC
v_call: TRBV18; j_call: TRBJ1-2; d_call: -; clone_size: -; cdr3_aa: CASSPGGGNYGYTF; cdr3_nt: TGTGCCAGCTCACCAGGGGGGGGAAACTATGGCTACACCTTC
v_call: TRBV2; j_call: TRBJ2-5; d_call: -; clone_size: -; cdr3_aa: CASNNRDQETQYF; cdr3_nt: TGTGCCAGCAACAACAGGGATCAAGAGACCCAGTACTTC
v_call: TRBV29-1; j_call: TRBJ1-6; d_call: -; clone_size: -; cdr3_aa: CSVAQEGIGSPLHF; cdr3_nt: TGCAGCGTTGCCCAGGAGGGGATTGGTTCACCCCTCCACTTT
v_call: TRBV6-5; j_call: TRBJ2-1; d_call: -; clone_size: -; cdr3_aa: CASSYTGGDEQFF; cdr3_nt: TGTGCCAGCAGTTATACAGGGGGGGATGAGCAGTTCTTC
v_call: TRBV5-6; j_call: TRBJ1-5; d_call: TRBD1; clone_size: -; cdr3_aa: CASSPGTGDNQPQHF; cdr3_nt: TGTGCCAGCAGCCCCGGGACAGGGGATAATCAGCCCCAGCATTTT
v_call: TRBV3-1/TRBV3-2; j_call: TRBJ1-1; d_call: -; clone_size: -; cdr3_aa: CASSRNGGGNTEAFF; cdr3_nt: TGTGCCAGCAGCCGCAACGGGGGGGGGAACACTGAAGCTTTCTTT
v_call: TRBV30; j_call: TRBJ2-7; d_call: -; clone_size: -; cdr3_aa: CAWNLGGYEQYF; cdr3_nt: TGTGCCTGGAATCTCGGCGGCTACGAGCAGTACTTC
v_call: TRBV19; j_call: TRBJ1-6; d_call: -; clone_size: -; cdr3_aa: CASSPREGNSPLHF; cdr3_nt: TGTGCCAGTAGTCCCCGAGAGGGCAATTCACCCCTCCACTTT
v_call: TRBV9; j_call: TRBJ1-6; d_call: -; clone_size: -; cdr3_aa: CASSVGHSDSPLHF; cdr3_nt: TGTGCCAGCAGCGTTGGACACTCTGATTCACCCCTCCACTTT
v_call: TRBV2; j_call: TRBJ2-1; d_call: TRBD2; clone_size: -; cdr3_aa: CASSAGGHNEQFF; cdr3_nt: TGTGCCAGCAGTGCGGGGGGGCACAATGAGCAGTTCTTC
v_call: TRBV19; j_call: TRBJ2-2; d_call: TRBD1; clone_size: -; cdr3_aa: CASTKGALAGELFF; cdr3_nt: TGTGCCAGTACCAAGGGGGCGCTGGCCGGGGAGCTGTTTTTT
v_call: TRBV2; j_call: TRBJ2-3; d_call: -; clone_size: -; cdr3_aa: CASSGARPLSTDTQYF; cdr3_nt: TGTGCCAGCAGTGGGGCCCGGCCACTTAGCACAGATACGCAGTATTTT
v_call: TRBV18; j_call: TRBJ2-1; d_call: TRBD2; clone_size: -; cdr3_aa: CASSPPGLALPHNEQFF; cdr3_nt: TGTGCCAGCTCACCACCGGGACTAGCGCTACCCCACAATGAGCAGTTCTTC
v_call: TRBV27; j_call: TRBJ1-2; d_call: TRBD1; clone_size: few; cdr3_aa: CASRVQGANYGYTF; cdr3_nt: TGTGCCAGCAGAGTACAGGGGGCGAACTATGGCTACACCTTC
v_call: TRBV7-2; j_call: TRBJ1-2; d_call: -; clone_size: -; cdr3_aa: CASSSKRAESNYGYTF; cdr3_nt: TGTGCCAGCAGCTCGAAGAGGGCCGAGTCTAACTATGGCTACACCTTC
v_call: TRBV5-1; j_call: TRBJ2-1; d_call: -; clone_size: -; cdr3_aa: CASSPSGNNEQFF; cdr3_nt: TGCGCCAGCAGCCCCAGCGGAAACAATGAGCAGTTCTTC
v_call: TRBV29-1; j_call: TRBJ2-1; d_call: TRBD1; clone_size: once; cdr3_aa: CSVVSGTGGEQFF; cdr3_nt: TGCAGCGTTGTCTCCGGGACAGGGGGTGAGCAGTTCTTC
v_call: TRBV5-1; j_call: TRBJ1-1; d_call: -; clone_size: -; cdr3_aa: CASSLQGRNMNTEAFF; cdr3_nt: TGCGCCAGCAGCTTGCAGGGTAGGAACATGAACACTGAAGCTTTCTTT
v_call: TRBV5-4; j_call: TRBJ2-1; d_call: TRBD1; clone_size: few; cdr3_aa: CASSSPGQGDEQFF; cdr3_nt: TGTGCCAGCAGCTCTCCGGGACAGGGAGATGAGCAGTTCTTC
v_call: TRBV2; j_call: TRBJ1-1; d_call: -; clone_size: -; cdr3_aa: CASSSDTNTEAFF; cdr3_nt: TGTGCCAGCAGTTCGGACACGAACACTGAAGCTTTCTTT
v_call: TRBV19; j_call: TRBJ1-5; d_call: -; clone_size: -; cdr3_aa: CASSIGWGVSNQPQHF; cdr3_nt: TGTGCCAGTAGTATCGGGTGGGGGGTTAGCAATCAGCCCCAGCATTTT
v_call: TRBV2; j_call: TRBJ1-4; d_call: -; clone_size: -; cdr3_aa: CASNLPTGPNEKLFF; cdr3_nt: TGTGCCAGCAACCTTCCGACAGGACCTAATGAAAAACTGTTTTTT
v_call: TRBV2; j_call: TRBJ2-7; d_call: TRBD2; clone_size: -; cdr3_aa: CASRVAGGPSYEQYF; cdr3_nt: TGTGCCAGCAGGGTAGCGGGGGGACCCTCCTACGAGCAGTACTTC
v_call: TRBV7-2; j_call: TRBJ1-2; d_call: -; clone_size: -; cdr3_aa: CASSPLGPARGYTF; cdr3_nt: TGTGCCAGCAGCCCACTAGGGCCCGCGAGAGGCTACACCTTC
v_call: TRBV19; j_call: TRBJ2-1; d_call: TRBD1; clone_size: -; cdr3_aa: CASSLFTDRGYNEQFF; cdr3_nt: TGTGCCAGTAGTCTCTTCACGGACAGGGGATACAATGAGCAGTTCTTC
v_call: TRBV25-1; j_call: TRBJ2-5; d_call: TRBD1; clone_size: -; cdr3_aa: CASSDGQGAETQYF; cdr3_nt: TGTGCCAGCAGTGACGGACAGGGGGCAGAGACCCAGTACTTC
v_call: TRBV2; j_call: TRBJ1-5; d_call: -; clone_size: -; cdr3_aa: CASKGFSNQPQHF; cdr3_nt: TGTGCCAGCAAGGGGTTTAGCAATCAGCCCCAGCATTTT
v_call: TRBV18; j_call: TRBJ1-5; d_call: -; clone_size: -; cdr3_aa: CASSPQAGNQPQHF; cdr3_nt: TGTGCCAGCTCACCACAAGCGGGGAATCAGCCCCAGCATTTT
v_call: TRBV6-5; j_call: TRBJ1-1; d_call: TRBD1; clone_size: few; cdr3_aa: CASRTFRDRRTEAFF; cdr3_nt: TGTGCCAGCAGGACCTTCAGGGACAGAAGGACTGAAGCTTTCTTT
v_call: TRBV6-5; j_call: TRBJ1-1; d_call: TRBD1; clone_size: -; cdr3_aa: CASRVQGGNTEAFF; cdr3_nt: TGTGCCAGCAGAGTACAGGGGGGGAACACTGAAGCTTTCTTT
v_call: TRBV6-2/TRBV6-3; j_call: TRBJ2-3; d_call: -; clone_size: -; cdr3_aa: CASSYSRKTQYF; cdr3_nt: TGTGCCAGCAGTTACTCCAGGAAGACGCAGTATTTT
v_call: TRBV3-1/TRBV3-2; j_call: TRBJ2-4; d_call: -; clone_size: few; cdr3_aa: CASSQGEILGAKNIQYF; cdr3_nt: TGTGCCAGCAGCCAAGGGGAGATTCTCGGAGCCAAAAACATTCAGTACTTC
v_call: TRBV6-5; j_call: TRBJ1-1; d_call: -; clone_size: -; cdr3_aa: CASSYYAGSNTEAFF; cdr3_nt: TGTGCCAGCAGTTACTATGCAGGATCGAACACTGAAGCTTTCTTT
v_call: TRBV28; j_call: TRBJ1-5; d_call: -; clone_size: -; cdr3_aa: CASSFGRRGSNQPQHF; cdr3_nt: TGTGCCAGCAGTTTTGGAAGACGGGGTAGCAATCAGCCCCAGCATTTT
v_call: TRBV5-1; j_call: TRBJ2-7; d_call: TRBD2; clone_size: -; cdr3_aa: CASSLSSGAAYEQYF; cdr3_nt: TGCGCCAGCAGCTTGTCTAGCGGGGCAGCCTACGAGCAGTACTTC
v_call: TRBV5-5; j_call: TRBJ1-2; d_call: -; clone_size: -; cdr3_aa: CASTPIAGGLNYGYTF; cdr3_nt: TGTGCCAGCACCCCCATCGCGGGGGGTTTGAACTATGGCTACACCTTC
v_call: TRBV3-1/TRBV3-2; j_call: TRBJ1-5; d_call: -; clone_size: -; cdr3_aa: CASSQGSSNQPQHF; cdr3_nt: TGTGCCAGCAGCCAAGGCAGTAGCAATCAGCCCCAGCATTTT
v_call: TRBV12-3/TRBV12-4; j_call: TRBJ1-1; d_call: -; clone_size: -; cdr3_aa: CASRSRVNTEAFF; cdr3_nt: TGTGCCAGCCGATCCCGGGTTAACACTGAAGCTTTCTTT
v_call: TRBV2; j_call: TRBJ2-5; d_call: -; clone_size: -; cdr3_aa: CASNNLRGGETQYF; cdr3_nt: TGTGCCAGCAACAACCTCAGGGGAGGGGAGACCCAGTACTTC
v_call: TRBV9; j_call: TRBJ1-3; d_call: -; clone_size: once; cdr3_aa: CASSVASLPRDTIYF; cdr3_nt: TGTGCCAGCAGCGTAGCTAGCCTCCCCCGAGACACCATATATTTT
v_call: TRBV19; j_call: TRBJ2-2; d_call: TRBD1; clone_size: -; cdr3_aa: CASSGYRGAANTGELFF; cdr3_nt: TGTGCCAGTAGTGGCTACAGGGGGGCTGCGAACACCGGGGAGCTGTTTTTT
v_call: TRBV20-1; j_call: TRBJ1-6; d_call: -; clone_size: -; cdr3_aa: CSAIEPGHYSPLHF; cdr3_nt: TGCAGTGCTATTGAACCGGGACATTATTCACCCCTCCACTTT
v_call: TRBV29-1; j_call: TRBJ1-2; d_call: -; clone_size: -; cdr3_aa: CSVEEGMWTMGYTF; cdr3_nt: TGCAGCGTTGAAGAGGGGATGTGGACTATGGGCTACACCTTC
v_call: TRBV28; j_call: TRBJ1-5; d_call: -; clone_size: -; cdr3_aa: CASKETFNQPQHF; cdr3_nt: TGTGCCAGCAAAGAGACTTTCAATCAGCCCCAGCATTTT
v_call: TRBV15; j_call: TRBJ1-1; d_call: -; clone_size: -; cdr3_aa: CATSREIRGTEAFF; cdr3_nt: TGTGCCACCAGCAGAGAAATCCGGGGGACTGAAGCTTTCTTT
v_call: TRBV20-1; j_call: TRBJ2-3; d_call: TRBD1; clone_size: -; cdr3_aa: CSASPGTGPLLSTDTQYF; cdr3_nt: TGCAGTGCTAGTCCCGGGACAGGGCCTCTTCTTAGCACAGATACGCAGTATTTT